This is a list of T cell receptor beta chains from one sample in a study of T-cell memory formation after mild COVID-19. Each CDR3 protein gets one entry after TCRdb re-called the 5' RACE reads with MiXCR. Among 350,000 or so distinct CDR3 sequences, 20% to 25% were seen once, and the ten largest hold approximately 13%. Sample: PBMCs or a T cell subset sorted from them (not recorded which). These receptors originate from an adult woman who had mild COVID-19 (a few samples of this study predate the infection). Cell type and time point are not known. The CDR3 runs from the conserved cysteine through the conserved F or W. D genes are given only for firm matches. For some rows the clone size is stated as once, few or many, or as a class when expanded; others skip it.

D gene,clone size,V gene,J gene,CDR3 protein,CDR3 DNA
TRBD2,few,TRBV12-5,TRBJ2-3,CASGLPGLGGEGTDTQYF,TGTGCTAGTGGTTTGCCCGGACTAGGCGGTGAGGGCACAGATACGCAGTATTTT
-,-,TRBV21-1,TRBJ1-2,CASSKDGLDRGRDYGYTF,TGTGCCAGCAGCAAAGATGGATTAGACAGGGGAAGGGACTATGGCTACACCTTC
TRBD2,-,TRBV11-2,TRBJ2-5,CASSLGGRAGETQYF,TGTGCCAGCAGCTTAGGCGGGAGGGCCGGAGAGACCCAGTACTTC
TRBD2,-,TRBV5-1,TRBJ2-7,CASTDTSGSYEQYF,TGCGCCAGCACCGATACTAGCGGGAGCTACGAGCAGTACTTC
TRBD2,-,TRBV5-1,TRBJ2-4,CASSFWGGKNIQYF,TGCGCCAGCAGCTTCTGGGGGGGCAAAAACATTCAGTACTTC
TRBD2,-,TRBV12-3/TRBV12-4,TRBJ2-1,CASSDRLAGASYNEQFF,TGTGCCAGCAGTGATAGACTAGCGGGGGCCTCCTACAATGAGCAGTTCTTC
-,-,TRBV5-5,TRBJ2-7,CASGGPGVSYEQYF,TGTGCCAGCGGAGGGCCCGGGGTCTCCTACGAGCAGTACTTC
-,-,TRBV12-3/TRBV12-4,TRBJ2-6,CASSLLFSGANVLTF,TGTGCCAGCAGTTTACTATTCTCTGGGGCCAACGTCCTGACTTTC
TRBD2,-,TRBV7-3,TRBJ2-3,CASSLSAGAPPDTQYF,TGTGCCAGCAGCTTGTCCGCGGGAGCCCCCCCAGATACGCAGTATTTT
TRBD1,-,TRBV12-3/TRBV12-4,TRBJ2-2,CASSPGTARTGELFF,TGTGCCAGCAGCCCCGGGACAGCCCGGACCGGGGAGCTGTTTTTT
-,many,TRBV7-8,TRBJ2-1,CASSLPLGTAAGNEQFF,TGTGCCAGCAGCCTCCCCCTTGGTACGGCGGCAGGCAATGAGCAGTTCTTC
-,-,TRBV9,TRBJ2-2,CASSVTQDRNTGELFF,TGTGCCAGCAGCGTCACACAGGATCGAAACACCGGGGAGCTGTTTTTT